These 26 T cell receptor beta chains share one sample of origin, sequenced in a study of T cells in Graves' hyperthyroidism and ophthalmopathy. Authors of the study amplified TCR beta CDR3 regions from RNA transcripts. HTBI primers drove first-round RT-PCR of the TCR CDR3. Via MiXCR, TCRdb re-called the multiplex PCR reads, giving one row per CDR3 protein. The data hold over 250,000 distinct CDR3 sequences, with approximately 26% observed a single time. Sequenced input: blood. The receptors derive from a man in his forties with Graves' hyperthyroidism that later progressed to Graves' ophthalmopathy.

This clonotype was picked up many times. CDR3 sequence reads: CASVSSGTGGEEQYF. CDR3 DNA: TGTGCCAGCGTAAGCTCCGGGACAGGGGGCGAAGAGCAGTACTTC. This chain joins TRBV28 and TRBJ2-7; 12 nucleotides line up with TRBD1. The germline V gene has CDR1 MDHEN and CDR2 SYDVKM. This CDR3 comprises 15 residues. J was trimmed by 7 bases and V by 8 bases; bases with no gene match: 12.

This clonotype showed up many times. The chain employs TRBV18 and TRBJ1-2; TRBD1 might be the D (5 bases). The germline gives CDR1 KGHSH, CDR2 LQKENI. Trimming stripped 0 bases from V and 8 bases from J, with 28 bases between. There are 19 residues in the CDR3. The CDR3 loop reads CASSPPNESRDGKKLGYTF. The CDR3 DNA follows: TGTGCCAGCTCACCACCGAACGAGTCCCGGGACGGGAAAAAGTTAGGCTACACCTTC.

This clonotype has a count of ten or more. The rearrangement joins TRBV6-5 to TRBJ2-7; tentatively, D is TRBD1 (6 bases). The V gene lost 4 bases and the J gene lost 2 bases, with 18 bases spanning the gap. CDR1 is MNHEY and CDR2 is SVGAGI in the germline V gene. The CDR3 spans 16 residues. DNA for the CDR3: TGTGCCAGCAGTTTGCGAGGGACAAACACGGCCTACGAGCAGTACTTC. Protein: CASSLRGTNTAYEQYF.

The genes are TRBV7-2 and TRBJ2-7, with TRBD2 as a possible D gene (6 bases). The CDR3 spans 13 residues. Germline V gives CDR1 SGHTA, CDR2 FQGNSA. Between the trimmed V and J ends, which lost 8 bases and 5 bases, there was a span of 16 bases. The CDR3 coding sequence is TGTGCCAGCGCAAACGGAGGGATAGACGAGCAGTACTTC. Protein sequence: CASANGGIDEQYF. Drawing the rest from reference TRBV7-2 and TRBJ2-7, the complete variable domain is GAGVSQSPSNKVTEKGKDVELRCDPISGHTALYWYRQSLGQGLEFLIYFQGNSAPDKSGLPSDRFSAERTGGSVSTLTIQRTQQEDSAVYLCASANGGIDEQYFGPGTRLTVT.

This clonotype was seen ten or more times. The V gene is TRBV2, the J gene TRBJ1-2; 7 bases match TRBD1. This CDR3 is 16 amino acids long. J lost 7 bases, V lost 6 bases, and 17 bases had no gene match. Germline-derived CDR1 and CDR2 are SNHLY and FYNNEI. CDR3 loop: CASSLIGTDPFSGYTF. In nucleotides, the CDR3 is TGTGCCAGCAGCCTCATAGGGACAGATCCGTTTTCTGGCTACACCTTC.

This chain links TRBV15 with TRBJ1-2; 7 positions match TRBD1. This CDR3 comprises 15 residues. CDR1 is LNHNV and CDR2 is YYDKDF in the germline V gene (reference sequence). Trimming took 1 base from V and 5 from J; bases not matched to a gene: 7. The CDR3 is CATSRGQGRGYGYTF. The CDR3 DNA reads as TGTGCCACCAGCAGAGGACAGGGTAGGGGGTATGGCTACACCTTC.

This clonotype occurred once. The genes are TRBV2 and TRBJ2-7; TRBD1 aligns across 9 bases. V lost 2 bases, J lost 5 bases, and 7 bases stayed unmatched. The CDR3 length is 15 residues. The germline V gene encodes CDR1 SNHLY and CDR2 FYNNEI. As DNA, the CDR3 is TGTGCCAGCAGTGAATTGGGGACAGGGTATAACGAGCAGTACTTC. Amino acid sequence: CASSELGTGYNEQYF.

This clonotype was detected ten times or more. The chain employs TRBV2 and TRBJ2-7; 7 nucleotides match TRBD2. The V segment lost 5 bases and the J segment 2 bases; nucleotides outside the gene matches: 3. The length of the CDR3 is 13 residues. CDR1 is SNHLY and CDR2 is FYNNEI in the germline V gene. The CDR3: CASSSGGAYEQYF. Here the CDR3 DNA reads TGTGCCAGCAGTTCGGGGGGTGCCTACGAGCAGTACTTC.

The table lists this clonotype with many counts. The chain carries TRBV6-5 and TRBJ1-5; no firm D call. The germline V gene encodes CDR1 MNHEY and CDR2 SVGAGI. With 1 base removed from V and 4 bases from J, the gap between germline ends came to 8 bases. The length of the CDR3 is 14 residues. Here the CDR3 reads CASSYFLQNQPQHF. CDR3 DNA sequence: TGTGCCAGCAGTTACTTCCTTCAGAATCAGCCCCAGCATTTT.

This clonotype has only a few counts. The chain links TRBV4-3 to TRBJ2-7, with D possibly TRBD2 on 7 matching bases. Trimming left V 0 bases short and J 1 base short, with 16 bases between. CDR3 length equals 17 residues. The V gene's germline CDR1 is LGHNA and CDR2 YSLEER. The CDR3 bases are TGCGCCAGCAGCCAAGACCCGCGGGGGCCCCTTTCCTACGAGCAGTACTTC. It specifies CASSQDPRGPLSYEQYF.

This clonotype was found many times. The gene calls are TRBV12-3 or TRBV12-4 and TRBJ2-2, with D perhaps TRBD1 (5 bases). The CDR3 is 15 amino acids. V was shortened by 7 bases and J by 0 bases, with 12 bases between the two germline ends. The chain's CDR3 is CASTTTAANTGELFF. The CDR3 bases are TGTGCCAGCACCACGACAGCTGCGAACACCGGGGAGCTGTTTTTT.

The table lists this clonotype with many counts. This sequence joins TRBV6-5 and TRBJ2-7, with D uncertain. The V gene lost 7 bases and the J gene lost 0 bases, with 16 bases spanning the gap. CDR3 length equals 15 residues. Germline CDR1 reads MNHEY; CDR2 reads SVGAGI. Here the CDR3 DNA reads TGTGCCAGCACTCTGACGGTGACGGGCTCCTACGAGCAGTACTTC. This translates into CASTLTVTGSYEQYF.

This clonotype was found many times. The chain employs TRBV28 and TRBJ2-3, with TRBD2 matching over 11 bases. Germline V CDR1 and CDR2: MDHEN, SYDVKM. The trim removed 4 bases at V and 5 bases at J, leaving 5 bases unmatched. The CDR3 spans 15 residues. The CDR3: CASSSPGTSGDTQYF. CDR3 DNA: TGTGCCAGCAGTTCCCCCGGGACTAGCGGAGATACGCAGTATTTT.

The chain links TRBV6-8 to TRBJ2-5; D might be TRBD1 or TRBD2, each matching 5 bases. The assigned J gene may be wrong: the sequence end matches TRBJ2-7 better. Germline V CDR1 and CDR2: MNHGY, SAAAGT. This CDR3 region has 16 residues. DNA of the CDR3: TGTGCCAGCAGTTACAACAGGTCACCGGGGAAGTACGAGCAGTACTTC. Translating gives CASSYNRSPGKYEQYF.

This clonotype has a count of ten or more. The chain combines TRBV13 with TRBJ1-1; D is ambiguous. Trimming cost V 5 bases and J 4 bases, with 14 bases left between them. Germline V lookup: CDR1 PRHDT, CDR2 FYEKMQ (reference sequence). The CDR3 totals 14 residues. The CDR3 reads CASSGGFSGTEAFF. The CDR3 DNA follows: TGTGCCAGCAGCGGAGGCTTTTCTGGCACTGAAGCTTTCTTT.

The chain has TRBV12-3 or TRBV12-4 and TRBJ1-1, with D perhaps TRBD1 (6 bases). Trimming left V 6 bases short and J 5 bases short, with 16 bases between. This CDR3 has 14 residues. The CDR3 bases are TGTGCCAGCAGCCCCCCAGGGGCAGGGACTGAAGCTTTCTTT. Amino acid sequence: CASSPPGAGTEAFF.

The chain uses TRBV6-5 and TRBJ1-1, with D uncertain. Germline assignment: CDR1 MNHEY and CDR2 SVGAGI. The CDR3 is made up of 14 amino acids. V lost 1 base and J 6 bases, leaving 12 bases between the germline ends. CDR3 nucleotides: TGTGCCAGCAGTTACTACGGCTTTGGGGCTGAAGCTTTCTTT. Its translation is CASSYYGFGAEAFF.

This clonotype has at least ten counts. The genes are TRBV19 and TRBJ1-2; TRBD1 agrees at 7 bases. The CDR3 contains 15 residues. The V gene's germline CDR1 is LNHDA and CDR2 SQIVND (reference sequence). With V trimmed by 6 bases and J by 3 bases, 10 bases remained unmatched. CDR3 bases: TGTGCCAGTAGACCGACAGGGACGTTCGACTATGGCTACACCTTC. Amino acid sequence: CASRPTGTFDYGYTF.

This clonotype was seen a single time. This chain connects TRBV6-1 to TRBJ2-7; D is ambiguous. V was trimmed by 6 bases and J by 3 bases, leaving 9 bases between them. Germline assignment: CDR1 MNHNS and CDR2 SASEGT. The CDR3 is 12 amino acids. As DNA, the CDR3 is TGTGCCAGCAGGAAACCCAACTACGAGCAGTACTTC. It codes for CASRKPNYEQYF.

This clonotype has at least ten counts. This sequence joins TRBV11-2 and TRBJ2-2, with TRBD2 as a possible D gene (6 bases). The CDR3 has 13 amino acids. V was trimmed by 6 bases and J by 6 bases, leaving 11 bases between them. CDR1 is SGHAT and CDR2 is FQNNGV in the germline V gene. The CDR3 sequence is CASSTGVSGELFF. The CDR3 DNA reads as TGTGCCAGCAGTACGGGAGTGTCCGGGGAGCTGTTTTTT.

This sequence joins TRBV28 and TRBJ1-2; D remains ambiguous. The CDR3 totals 12 residues. V was shortened by 10 bases and J by 4 bases, with 13 bases between the two germline ends. Germline-derived CDR1 and CDR2 are MDHEN and SYDVKM. CDR3 sequence reads: CATGWAGYGYTF. In nucleotides, the CDR3 is TGTGCCACGGGATGGGCCGGCTATGGCTACACCTTC.

This clonotype was observed at least ten times. The rearrangement links TRBV12-3 or TRBV12-4 to TRBJ2-7; either TRBD1 or TRBD2 may supply D (5 bases each). The CDR3 has 13 residues. The V end was cut by 7 bases, the J end by 3 bases, with 13 bases between. The CDR3 DNA sequence: TGTGCCAGCACCGGGACGCTATACTACGAGCAGTACTTC. Its translation is CASTGTLYYEQYF.

There are many counts of this clonotype. This sequence joins TRBV6-2 or TRBV6-3 and TRBJ2-7; D might be TRBD1 (5 bases). The CDR3 length is 15 residues. Trimming removed 2 bases at V and 3 bases at J, with 14 bases between. The germline V gene encodes CDR1 MNHEY and CDR2 SVGEGT. CDR3 sequence: CASSYNQGRVYEQYF. In nucleotides, the CDR3 is TGTGCCAGCAGTTACAACCAGGGCCGAGTCTACGAGCAGTACTTC.

This chain joins TRBV12-3 or TRBV12-4 and TRBJ2-2; a weak D match, TRBD1 (6 bases). V lost 6 bases and J lost 9, with 14 bases in between. This CDR3 contains 13 residues. CDR3 in amino acids: CASSFIQGWELFF. The CDR3 coding sequence is TGTGCCAGCAGCTTTATACAGGGTTGGGAGCTGTTTTTT.

The J gene is TRBJ2-7, the V gene TRBV6-5, with 7 bases fitting TRBD1. CDR3 length: 16 amino acids. Germline CDR1 MNHEY, CDR2 SVGAGI. V dropped 6 bases and J dropped 7; count of bases not matched to a gene: 18. The CDR3 region is CASRYDSTGFLYEQYF. The DNA for the CDR3 is TGTGCCAGCAGATATGATTCGACAGGGTTTTTGTATGAGCAGTACTTC.

The table lists this clonotype with many counts. V usage is TRBV12-3 or TRBV12-4 and J usage is TRBJ1-5, with D maybe TRBD1 (5 bases). The V end was cut by 6 bases, the J end by 6 bases, with 12 bases between. The CDR3 sequence is 13 residues long. In nucleotides, the CDR3 is TGTGCCAGCAGCCCCGGGGGAAGTCAGCCCCAGCATTTT. Its translation: CASSPGGSQPQHF.